This T cell receptor (beta chain) was obtained from a study of Graves' ophthalmopathy and Graves' hyperthyroidism. Amplification of the TCR beta CDR3 regions used RNA transcripts (as template). The authors performed first-round RT-PCR with HTBI primers and then a second-round multiplex PCR. From the multiplex PCR reads, TCRdb called clonotypes with MiXCR, one entry per CDR3 protein. Altogether about 220,000 distinct CDR3 sequences are present, 20% to 25% being singletons, with the ten largest covering approximately 40%. Study-level findings and limits: The majority of expanded thyroid clonotypes above 0.001 frequency also occurred in blood.

Having ophthalmopathy, the donors showed moderate-to-severe activity, CAS ≥3 and NOSPECS ≥4, with disease lasting under 3 months. The diagnostic workup employed clinical symptoms, serum thyroxine, TRAb, thyroid ultrasound and orbital computed tomography. PBMCs were isolated from a roughly 10 ml sample of fresh peripheral blood. As regards this clonotype: The target antigen is unknown.

This clonotype was obtained from a woman aged 45-60 years with Graves' ophthalmopathy. Material for sequencing was peripheral blood.

CDR3 region: CASSENLGGAPNTEAFF. The CDR3, as DNA: TGTGCCAGCAGTGAAAACCTGGGGGGAGCCCCGAACACTGAAGCTTTCTTT. The rearrangement joins TRBV2 to TRBJ1-1; D may be TRBD1 (5 bases). Germline-derived CDR1 and CDR2 are SNHLY and FYNNEI. V lost 2 bases and J 1 base, leaving 17 bases between the germline ends. CDR3 size: 17 residues.